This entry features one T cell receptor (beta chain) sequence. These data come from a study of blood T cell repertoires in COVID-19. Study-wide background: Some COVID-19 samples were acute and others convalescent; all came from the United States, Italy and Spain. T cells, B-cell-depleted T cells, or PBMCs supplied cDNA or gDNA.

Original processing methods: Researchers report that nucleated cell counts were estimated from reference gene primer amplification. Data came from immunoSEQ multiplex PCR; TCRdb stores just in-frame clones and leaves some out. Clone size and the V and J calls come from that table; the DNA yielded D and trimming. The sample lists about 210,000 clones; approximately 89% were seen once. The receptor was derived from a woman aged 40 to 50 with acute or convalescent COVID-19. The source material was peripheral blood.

The DNA of the CDR3 is TGTGCCAGCAGCTTAACGATTCCGACTCCCACCGGGGAGCTGTTTTTT. It is translated as CASSLTIPTPTGELFF. This chain connects TRBV7-6 to TRBJ2-2; no clear D gene. CDR3 length equals 16 residues. V was pared by 2 bases and J by 4 bases, with 14 bases between. Germline V lookup: CDR1 SGHVS, CDR2 FNYEAQ. Drawing the rest from reference TRBV7-6 and TRBJ2-2, the complete variable domain is GAGVSQSPRYKVTKRGQDVALRCDPISGHVSLYWYRQALGQGPEFLTYFNYEAQQDKSGLPNDRFSAERPEGSISTLTIQRTEQRDSAMYRCASSLTIPTPTGELFFGEGSRLTVL.